What follows describes a single T cell receptor (beta chain). Self-reported history from a screening survey and questionnaire set each donor's cohort. Cohort 3 donors were reported recovered after two negative PCRs, clearance, or symptom resolution. This entry belongs to a study of blood T cell repertoires in COVID-19. Study details: T cells, B-cell-depleted T cells, or PBMCs supplied cDNA or gDNA.

TCRdb's table, derived via immunoSEQ multiplex PCR, lists solely in-frame clones and lacks some. The table has roughly 190,000 clones, roughly four fifths seen once; the top ten hold 12%. The CDR3 loop spans 16 amino acids. Trimming shortened V by 2 bases and J by 10 bases, and 23 bases separated the two germline ends. Per the germline V gene, CDR1 is MNHEY and CDR2 is SVGAGI. The chain couples TRBV6-5 to TRBJ1-1; D is possibly TRBD1 (5 bases). What was sequenced was PBMCs or T cells enriched from blood (not recorded which). The TCR was taken from a man in his forties or fifties who had recovered from COVID-19. CDR3 region: CASSYTNPPGLVGAFF. The CDR3, as DNA: TGTGCCAGCAGTTACACTAACCCCCCAGGGTTGGTGGGAGCTTTCTTT.